These T cell receptor beta chains were read from a single sample in a study of T cells in Graves' hyperthyroidism and ophthalmopathy. TCRdb called the multiplex PCR reads again in MiXCR, with one record for every CDR3 protein. The data show around 420,000 distinct CDR3 sequences, 15% to 19% seen once. Sequencing was done on a sample of blood. These receptors were collected from a woman aged 18-29 years with Graves' hyperthyroidism. Each CDR3 is given with its conserved first and last residue. D genes are given only for firm matches.

TRBV3-1,.,CASSQGRRGTDTQYF
TRBV6-1,.,CASSPRGAGAYEQYF
TRBV13,TRBD2,CASSLAEREGETQYF
TRBV20-1,TRBD2,CSASLVSSGDSYNEQFF
TRBV6-1,TRBD2,CASSDLIAGSTDTQYF
TRBV25-1,.,CASSAGGTGNGETQYF
TRBV19,.,CASSVLGRSPLHF
TRBV2,TRBD2,CASSTGLAGGLAYNEQFF
TRBV6-1,.,CASTRQGTEAFF
TRBV4-1,TRBD2,CASSQGLAGVWNNEQFF
TRBV6-2/TRBV6-3,.,CASSYGGPSYNEQFF
TRBV12-3/TRBV12-4,.,CASSPAGSIETQYF
TRBV12-3/TRBV12-4,.,CASTINGGFGTDTQYF
TRBV20-1,TRBD1,CSAQGQGFYGYTF
TRBV6-6,.,CASSVTEGETQYF
TRBV6-1,.,CASTAILPGGYTF
TRBV9,.,CASSVGADSYEQYF
TRBV12-3/TRBV12-4,TRBD1,CASSTYNPRAGGNTGELFF
TRBV2,TRBD1,CASSSPQGSFEKLFF
TRBV6-2/TRBV6-3,.,CASTMAGGNQPQHF
TRBV5-1,TRBD1,CASSLGTGWSEDYGYTF
TRBV27,.,CASSRGRTGRRFDNEQFF
TRBV28,TRBD2,CASSFRLGRGGSYEQYF